Presented here are 13 T cell receptor beta chains from one specimen sequenced in a study of yellow fever vaccine responses in identical twins. TCRdb recomputed calls from the RT-PCR reads with MiXCR, one row per CDR3 protein. Seen here are roughly 2,700 distinct CDR3 sequences, 87% observed once, and the top ten hold just under 2%. The material was T cells from blood (PBMCs), unsorted or a sorted subset (not recorded which), obtained before or after yellow fever vaccination (not recorded which). The receptors were gathered from a female donor who received the yellow fever vaccine.

Only one count was recorded for this clonotype. This chain joins TRBV11-2 and TRBJ1-4; D is perhaps TRBD1 (6 bases). This CDR3 spans 16 amino acids. Trimming stripped 5 bases from V and 8 bases from J, with 21 bases between. Per germline, CDR1 SGHAT and CDR2 FQNNGV. CDR3 in amino acids: CASSVTTGGLGEKLFF. The CDR3 DNA reads as TGTGCCAGCAGCGTTACCACCGGGGGGCTAGGCGAAAAACTGTTTTTT.

This chain joins TRBV4-1 and TRBJ1-5; perhaps TRBD1 as D (5 bases). The CDR3 runs to 14 residues. Germline V gives CDR1 MGHRA, CDR2 YSYEKL. V was cut by 2 bases and J by 3 bases, with 8 bases left in between. The CDR3 loop reads CASSQTGLNQPQHF. The CDR3 nucleotides read TGCGCCAGCAGCCAAACAGGCCTCAATCAGCCCCAGCATTTT.

The rearrangement joins TRBV11-3 to TRBJ1-3, with D perhaps TRBD1 (5 bases). There are 15 residues in the CDR3. V lost 5 bases and J 0 bases, leaving 11 bases between the germline ends. Germline-derived CDR1 and CDR2 are SGHNT and YENEEA. The CDR3 here is CASSKRGGSGNTIYF. The CDR3 DNA reads as TGTGCCAGCAGCAAGAGGGGCGGCTCTGGAAACACCATATATTTT.

The chain uses TRBV7-8 and TRBJ2-7, with TRBD1 matching 8 bases. The germline V gene has CDR1 SGHVS and CDR2 FQNEAQ. Trimming took 5 bases from V and 2 from J; bases not matched to a gene: 5. The CDR3 totals 14 residues. The CDR3 DNA follows: TGTGCCAGCAGCCAAGGACAGGGTACCTACGAGCAGTACTTC. Translated: CASSQGQGTYEQYF.

This chain joins TRBV15 and TRBJ2-7, with D unresolved. V lost 0 bases and J 0 bases, leaving 9 bases between the germline ends. The CDR3 is 15 residues long. Germline V lookup: CDR1 LNHNV, CDR2 YYDKDF (reference sequence). This CDR3 reads CATSRDFSPSYEQYF. CDR3 in DNA: TGTGCCACCAGCAGAGATTTTTCACCCTCCTACGAGCAGTACTTC.

The chain uses TRBV6-1 and TRBJ2-7; D possibly corresponds to TRBD1 (5 bases). The ends were cut back, 6 bases at V and 2 bases at J, with 14 bases in the middle. From germline, CDR1 is MNHNS and CDR2 SASEGT. This CDR3 contains 14 residues. CDR3 sequence reads: CASSTIQTAYEQYV. DNA for the CDR3: TGTGCCAGCAGCACAATTCAGACAGCCTACGAGCAGTACGTC.

The chain combines TRBV5-6 with TRBJ1-2, with D perhaps matching TRBD1 (6 bases). Per the germline V gene, CDR1 is SGHDT and CDR2 is YYEEEE. V lost 2 bases to trimming and J lost 3 bases, with 11 bases between them. The CDR3 is 14 amino acids. In DNA, the CDR3 is TGTGCCAGCAGCTTACCGGGACAAGACTATGGCTACACCTTC. It yields the protein CASSLPGQDYGYTF. Supplemented by reference TRBV5-6 and TRBJ1-2, the full variable domain reads DAGVTQSPTHLIKTRGQQVTLRCSPKSGHDTVSWYQQALGQGPQFIFQYYEEEERQRGNFPDRFSGHQFPNYSSELNVNALLLGDSALYLCASSLPGQDYGYTFGSGTRLTVV.

DNA for the CDR3: TGCAGCGCCAAACAGGGGAACAATGAGCAGTTCTTC. This sequence encodes CSAKQGNNEQFF. This chain connects TRBV29-1 to TRBJ2-1; 7 bases agree with TRBD1. CDR1 and CDR2 from the germline V gene are SQVTM and ANQGSEA. The CDR3 runs to 12 residues. J lost 5 bases, V lost 7 bases, and 5 bases had no gene match.

This chain connects TRBV20-1 to TRBJ1-4; TRBD1 matches at 10 bases. The germline CDR1 and CDR2 sequences are DFQATT and SNEGSKA (reference sequence). The CDR3 totals 14 residues. Germline trimming cut 5 bases from V and 4 bases from J; bases unmatched to any gene: 4. The CDR3: CSAGQGGLNEKLFF. The CDR3 DNA is TGCAGTGCTGGACAGGGGGGTCTTAATGAAAAACTGTTTTTT.

This clonotype was detected only once. The chain couples TRBV7-3 to TRBJ2-3, with 7 bases matching TRBD2. The CDR3 runs 16 residues. V trimming: 1 base; J trimming: 2 bases; junction bases outside the gene matches: 6. The V gene's germline CDR1 is SGHTA and CDR2 FQGTGA. The CDR3 DNA reads TGTGCCAGCAGCTTAAGGCTAGCGGATTTCACAGATACGCAGTATTTT. Its protein is CASSLRLADFTDTQYF.

As DNA, the CDR3 is TGCAGAATAGCGGGAGGGCCCGGCGAGCAGTACTTC. Translated: CRIAGGPGEQYF. The V and J genes are TRBV20-1 and TRBJ2-7; TRBD2 matches at 11 bases. This CDR3 has 12 amino acids. Germline V CDR1 and CDR2: DFQATT, SNEGSKA (reference sequence).

This clonotype was counted once. The chain carries TRBV10-3 and TRBJ2-7; 8 bases align to TRBD1. The ends lost 10 bases at V and 0 bases at J; junction bases unmatched: 8. CDR1 and CDR2 (germline): ENHRY, SYGVKD. The CDR3 covers 14 residues. The CDR3 DNA is TGTGCCACCTACACCGGGACAGGCTCCTACGAGCAGTACTTC. Translation gives CATYTGTGSYEQYF.

The table lists this clonotype with a few counts. The chain links TRBV12-3 or TRBV12-4 to TRBJ1-5; D uncertain. The length of the CDR3 is 14 residues. The V and J ends lost 5 bases and 7 bases respectively, with 15 bases between them. The chain's CDR3 is CASSPFDVGQPQHF. CDR3 nucleotides: TGTGCCAGCAGTCCTTTCGACGTAGGGCAGCCCCAGCATTTT.